The next 25 T cell receptor beta chains were all read from a single sample in a study of metastatic and nonmetastatic thyroid tumors (dated by TCRdb to between 2020 and 2021). None of the patients had been given any treatment before thyroid surgery. Libraries were prepared through PCR. The sequencer was an Illumina HiSeq 4000. Using fastp trimming at Q25 and MiXCR clonotype assembly, TCRdb reanalyzed the public sequencing data and kept in-frame beta chains. For this sample the table gives over 6,500 clones, of which roughly 27% were detected only once. Roughly 15% of the sample belongs to the ten largest clones. The sample comprised adjacent normal tissue. These receptors all stem from a male donor with papillary thyroid cancer or a benign thyroid nodule (not recorded which). Some clones in this sample may be carry-over from other donors' samples.

V gene TRBV7-2 combines with J gene TRBJ1-4; D is ambiguous. The CDR3 runs to 13 residues. V was pared by 1 base and J by 5 bases, with 5 bases between. The germline V gene has CDR1 SGHTA and CDR2 FQGNSA. CDR3: CASSLELNEKLFF. Here the CDR3 DNA reads TGTGCCAGCAGCTTAGAGCTGAATGAAAAACTGTTTTTT.

This clone was picked up many times. The chain combines TRBV7-8 with TRBJ2-7; the D gene is possibly TRBD2 (6 bases). CDR1 and CDR2 (germline): SGHVS, FQNEAQ. Trimming cost V 1 base and J 0 bases, with 13 bases left between them. This CDR3 has 16 residues. CDR3 sequence: CASSLEEGGTSYEQYF. The CDR3 region has the DNA TGTGCCAGCAGCTTAGAGGAGGGTGGGACCTCCTACGAGCAGTACTTC.

This clone rates as large. This chain uses TRBV28 with TRBJ2-7; 13 bases map to TRBD2. V shed 7 bases, J shed 3 bases, and the junction held 12 bases outside the gene matches. Germline loops: CDR1 MDHEN, CDR2 SYDVKM. This CDR3 has 17 residues. CDR3 residues: CASIQLYGTSGIYEQYF. CDR3 nucleotides: TGTGCCAGCATTCAACTCTATGGGACTAGCGGGATCTACGAGCAGTACTTC.

This clone was counted between two and nine times. This chain uses TRBV5-1 with TRBJ1-4; 9 nucleotides agree with TRBD1. In germline, CDR1 is SGHRS, CDR2 YFSETQ. CDR3 length equals 15 residues. V shed 1 base, J shed 8 bases, and the junction held 6 bases outside the gene matches. The CDR3 spells CASSLIQGAGEKLFF. CDR3 nucleotide sequence: TGCGCCAGCAGCTTGATACAGGGGGCGGGAGAAAAACTGTTTTTT.

A few counts support this clone. The chain has TRBV27 and TRBJ2-2; 11 nucleotides agree with TRBD2. J was trimmed by 3 bases and V by 4 bases; bases with no gene match: 13. Germline CDR1 is MNHEY and CDR2 is SMNVEV (reference sequence). The CDR3 length is 19 residues. CDR3: CASSSIGTSGFEDTGELFF. CDR3 DNA: TGTGCCAGCAGTTCTATTGGGACTAGCGGATTCGAGGACACCGGGGAGCTGTTTTTT.

The CDR3 region is CASSLSMAYEQYF. The CDR3, as DNA: TGTGCCAGCAGCTTATCCATGGCCTACGAGCAGTACTTC. J is TRBJ2-7 and V is TRBV7-2; no definite D call. CDR3 length: 13 amino acids. The germline V gene encodes CDR1 SGHTA and CDR2 FQGNSA. V was pared by 2 bases and J by 2 bases, with 7 bases between.

The V gene is TRBV12-3 or TRBV12-4, the J gene TRBJ2-2; 11 bases line up with TRBD1. This CDR3 region has 17 residues. This CDR3 is CGWSWTVGTGGTGELFF. The CDR3 nucleotides read TGTGGGTGGAGTTGGACCGTCGGGACAGGGGGCACCGGGGAGCTGTTTTTT.

This clone has a handful of counts. This sequence joins TRBV11-3 and TRBJ2-7; D uncertain. Germline CDR1 and CDR2: SGHNT and YENEEA. The CDR3 loop spans 15 amino acids. The ends were cut back, 4 bases at V and 3 bases at J, with 16 bases in the middle. This chain's CDR3 is CASSSPQGAGYEQYF. The CDR3 DNA follows: TGTGCCAGCAGCTCCCCCCAAGGCGCCGGCTACGAGCAGTACTTC.

This chain uses TRBV20-1 with TRBJ2-1; 9 nucleotides match TRBD2. CDR3 length: 13 amino acids. V lost 8 bases and J lost 2; bases outside the gene matches: 4. Germline CDR1 and CDR2: DFQATT and SNEGSKA (reference sequence). The CDR3 DNA sequence: TGCAGTAGGACTAGCGTCGCCTACAATGAGCAGTTCTTC. Its translation: CSRTSVAYNEQFF.

The chain recombines TRBV10-3 with TRBJ2-1; D gene ambiguous. CDR3 length: 12 residues. With 0 bases removed from V and 8 bases from J, the gap between germline ends came to 5 bases. Looked up from germline, CDR1 is ENHRY and CDR2 is SYGVKD. The CDR3 reads CAISESSDEQFF. CDR3 bases: TGTGCCATCAGTGAGTCGTCCGATGAGCAGTTCTTC.

A few counts support this clone. The chain joins TRBV24-1 to TRBJ2-3; 12 bases line up with TRBD2. The CDR3 spans 16 residues. With V trimmed by 5 bases and J by 6 bases, 8 bases remained unmatched. Per the germline V gene, CDR1 is KGHDR and CDR2 is SFDVKD. The CDR3 loop reads CATSVRTSGAGDTQYF. The CDR3 DNA sequence: TGTGCCACCAGTGTTAGGACTAGCGGGGCTGGGGATACGCAGTATTTT.

This clone was found a few times. V gene TRBV28 combines with J gene TRBJ2-7; D ambiguous. With 6 bases removed from V and 4 bases from J, the gap between germline ends came to 10 bases. Germline CDR1 and CDR2: MDHEN and SYDVKM. The CDR3 consists of 12 residues. In DNA, the CDR3 is TGTGCCAGCAGCTCAGCCGGTTACGAGCAGTACTTC. It specifies CASSSAGYEQYF.

The J gene is TRBJ1-1, the V gene TRBV2; D possibly corresponds to TRBD1 (5 bases). CDR1 and CDR2 (germline): SNHLY, FYNNEI. The CDR3 spans 13 residues. V lost 11 bases, J lost 2 bases, and 15 bases lay in between. The CDR3 region is CAGTIWGNTEAFF. Written as DNA, the CDR3 is TGTGCCGGCACCATTTGGGGCAACACTGAAGCTTTCTTT.

The chain links TRBV2 to TRBJ2-1; D possibly corresponds to TRBD2 (5 bases). Per the germline V gene, CDR1 is SNHLY and CDR2 is FYNNEI. The CDR3 is made up of 15 amino acids. V was clipped by 4 bases and J by 4 bases, with 14 bases between them. CDR3 protein: CASSGRLGVYNEQFF. CDR3 in DNA: TGTGCCAGCAGTGGTCGTTTGGGAGTGTACAATGAGCAGTTCTTC. Supplemented by reference TRBV2 and TRBJ2-1, the full variable domain reads EPEVTQTPSHQVTQMGQEVILRCVPISNHLYFYWYRQILGQKVEFLVSFYNNEISEKSEIFDDQFSVERPDGSNFTLKIRSTKLEDSAMYFCASSGRLGVYNEQFFGPGTRLTVL.

V gene TRBV20-1 combines with J gene TRBJ1-2; 10 bases map to TRBD1. The germline V gene has CDR1 DFQATT and CDR2 SNEGSKA (reference sequence). The CDR3 consists of 14 residues. V lost 4 bases and J lost 4; bases outside the gene matches: 6. CDR3 DNA sequence: TGCAGTGCTATCGACAGGGGGCAAAGCTATGGCTACACCTTC. It encodes CSAIDRGQSYGYTF.

The genes are TRBV6-1 and TRBJ2-1; 10 bases fit TRBD2. The ends lost 6 bases at V and 5 bases at J; junction bases unmatched: 10. The CDR3 sequence is 16 residues long. Germline CDR1 reads MNHNS; CDR2 reads SASEGT. CDR3: CASSSYGLADDNEQFF. Here the CDR3 DNA reads TGTGCCAGCAGCTCCTATGGACTAGCGGATGACAATGAGCAGTTCTTC.

A few counts support this clone. The chain joins TRBV15 to TRBJ1-4, with D unclear. Germline V gene lookup returns CDR1 LNHNV and CDR2 YYDKDF (reference sequence). This CDR3 region has 13 residues. The ends were cut back, 0 bases at V and 7 bases at J, with 6 bases in the middle. DNA for the CDR3: TGTGCCACCAGCAGAGATAGGAGTGAAAAACTGTTTTTT. It yields the protein CATSRDRSEKLFF.

By share, this clone counts as medium-sized (0.01 to 0.1%). This chain connects TRBV6-5 to TRBJ2-1; tentative D call: TRBD1 (5 bases). Trimming removed 2 bases at V and 9 bases at J, with 8 bases between. Germline assignment: CDR1 MNHEY and CDR2 SVGAGI. CDR3 length equals 12 residues. The CDR3 loop is CASSYQQGEQFF. CDR3 bases: TGTGCCAGCAGTTACCAGCAGGGTGAGCAGTTCTTC.

V usage is TRBV6-1 and J usage is TRBJ2-7; D not certain. V lost 2 bases and J 1 base, leaving 9 bases between the germline ends. Germline V CDR1 and CDR2: MNHNS, SASEGT. This CDR3 region has 14 residues. CDR3 sequence: CASSEHWSSYEQYF. The CDR3 DNA sequence: TGTGCCAGCAGTGAACATTGGTCATCCTACGAGCAGTACTTC.

With respect to this clone: An end of the junction differs from the germline gene, which may be a read error. This chain connects TRBV27 to TRBJ1-2; D is perhaps TRBD1 (5 bases). Germline CDR1 MNHEY, CDR2 SMNVEV (reference sequence). This CDR3 comprises 14 residues. CDR3 loop: CACSPETDPYGYTF. The DNA for the CDR3 is TGTGCCTGCAGTCCAGAGACAGACCCCTATGGCTACACCTTC.

This clone was observed a few times. V is TRBV28 and J is TRBJ2-1, with TRBD2 matching over 7 bases. CDR1 is MDHEN, CDR2 SYDVKM, per germline. The CDR3 consists of 13 residues. The J segment lost 8 bases and the V segment lost 7 bases, leaving 8 bases of the junction unmatched. The CDR3 bases are TGTGCCAGCACGGCGGGAGTGCGGCATGAGCAGTTCTTC. Translating gives CASTAGVRHEQFF.

This clone has at least ten counts. The sample has other DNA sequences that encode this CDR3 too. The chain employs TRBV20-1 and TRBJ2-7; 8 nucleotides match TRBD2. V lost 3 bases, J lost 6 bases, and 7 bases stayed unmatched. Germline-derived CDR1 and CDR2 are DFQATT and SNEGSKA (reference sequence). This CDR3 comprises 13 residues. The CDR3 loop is CSASGAGGTEQYF. CDR3 DNA sequence: TGCAGTGCTAGTGGTGCGGGAGGCACCGAGCAGTACTTC.

This clone counts as medium-sized. The chain combines TRBV19 with TRBJ1-2, with 7 nucleotides matching TRBD1. CDR3 length: 14 residues. Germline loops: CDR1 LNHDA, CDR2 SQIVND (reference sequence). Unmatched junction bases numbered 7, after V lost 5 bases and J lost 4 bases. DNA for the CDR3: TGTGCCAGTAGTCGACAGGGTGAGGGCTATGGCTACACCTTC. Its translation: CASSRQGEGYGYTF.

The chain carries TRBV7-2 and TRBJ2-7; D is uncertain. V lost 5 bases and J 3 bases, leaving 14 bases between the germline ends. The CDR3 contains 14 residues. The germline gives CDR1 SGHTA, CDR2 FQGNSA. CDR3 amino acids: CASSTAHTDYEQYF. CDR3 in DNA: TGTGCCAGCAGCACGGCCCACACGGACTACGAGCAGTACTTC. Looking up the rest from reference TRBV7-2 and TRBJ2-7 gives the full variable domain: GAGVSQSPSNKVTEKGKDVELRCDPISGHTALYWYRQSLGQGLEFLIYFQGNSAPDKSGLPSDRFSAERTGGSVSTLTIQRTQQEDSAVYLCASSTAHTDYEQYFGPGTRLTVT.

Relative to its sample, this clone is medium-sized (0.01 to 0.1%). Other DNA sequences of this sample code for an identical CDR3. The chain joins TRBV7-8 to TRBJ2-7; perhaps TRBD1 as D (6 bases). Germline assignment: CDR1 SGHVS and CDR2 FQNEAQ. The V and J ends lost 5 bases and 1 base respectively, with 15 bases between them. The CDR3 length is 15 residues. The CDR3 reads CASSLGGQESYEQYF. CDR3 DNA: TGTGCCAGCAGCCTAGGGGGTCAGGAATCCTACGAGCAGTACTTC.